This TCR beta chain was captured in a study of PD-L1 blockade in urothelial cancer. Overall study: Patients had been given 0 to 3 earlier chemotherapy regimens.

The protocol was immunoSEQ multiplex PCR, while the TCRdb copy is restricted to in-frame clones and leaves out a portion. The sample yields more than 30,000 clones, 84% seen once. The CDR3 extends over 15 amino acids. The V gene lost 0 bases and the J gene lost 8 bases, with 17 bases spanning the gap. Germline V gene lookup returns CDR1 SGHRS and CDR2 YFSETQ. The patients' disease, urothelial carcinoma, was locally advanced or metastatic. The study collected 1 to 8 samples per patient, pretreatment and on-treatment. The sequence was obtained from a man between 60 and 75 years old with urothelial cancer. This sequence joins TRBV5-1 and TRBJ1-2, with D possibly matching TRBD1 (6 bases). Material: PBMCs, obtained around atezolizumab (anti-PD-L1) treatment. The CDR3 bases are TGCGCCAGCAGCTTGGGCTGGGGGCTTGAGATCGGCTACACCTTC. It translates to CASSLGWGLEIGYTF.